This TCR beta chain originates from a study of T cells in Graves' hyperthyroidism and ophthalmopathy. Germline CDR1 reads DFQATT; CDR2 reads SNEGSKA (reference sequence). The J segment lost 2 bases and the V segment lost 2 bases, leaving 6 bases of the junction unmatched. This CDR3 contains 15 residues. Researchers amplified the TCR beta CDR3 regions from RNA transcripts. Initially, a first-round RT-PCR of the TCR CDR3 employed the HTBI primer set. TCRdb ran MiXCR on the multiplex PCR reads and lists one entry per CDR3 protein. The sample holds approximately 510,000 distinct CDR3 sequences, 20% seen once. In its sample, this clonotype was seen a few times.

This receptor was obtained from a man aged 18-30 years with Graves' hyperthyroidism. The V and J genes are TRBV20-1 and TRBJ1-3, with 7 bases identical to TRBD1. The source material was blood. The CDR3 protein is CSARPVTGAGNTIYF. The CDR3 nucleotides are TGCAGTGCTAGACCGGTTACAGGGGCTGGAAACACCATATATTTT.